The T cell receptor (beta chain) described here comes from a study of shared clonotypes between healthy human individuals (TCRdb year 2020). Study-level background: The cohort included a few men and a couple of women between 18 and 49 years of age. Libraries were prepared and TCR repertoires were sequenced by different laboratories using diverse techniques, in order to increase sequencing depth and limit assay-specific biases. The study deeply sequenced blood TCR repertoires of several healthy adults to estimate repertoire size and the extent of clonotype sharing between individuals. Between about 0.9 and 8.9 billion PBMCs per donor were obtained by leukapheresis. For each donor, CD4 naive and CD4 memory were each given three plates, CD8 naive was given two plates, and CD8 memory was given one plate.

CDR1 MNHNY and CDR2 SVGAGI are derived from the germline V gene (reference sequence). The cysteine opens and the phenylalanine closes a CDR3 of 12 amino acids. Only CDR3 DNA remains: 36 bases, in frame from the first base. Trimming costs V 10 bases and J 7 bases, and their ends lie 16 bases apart. With respect to this clone: Its antigen target is currently unknown. Base qualities are missing; no much larger clone stands one base away.

Healthy HIV-negative adults with no recently reported acute infections or vaccinations were included as donors. Every donor was a Caucasian adult residing in Nashville, Tennessee, USA. Magnetic negative selection was used to enrich CD4+ T cells, after which naive cells were positively selected on CD45RA and the negative fraction became the memory subset. Blood was collected by leukapheresis, and PBMCs were isolated by Ficoll-Histopaque density gradient centrifugation and then cryopreserved in liquid nitrogen vapor phase. Analytical flow cytometry was used to check the purity and quantity of each magnetically sorted T cell population. From each sorted fraction, genomic DNA was isolated and quantified by UV absorbance on a Nanodrop 2000c. Using the deep immunoSEQ assay, TCR CDR3 regions were amplified from genomic DNA by multiplex PCR. Genomic DNA extracted from each cell subset was distributed evenly over all wells of several immunoSEQ 96-well plates, and each plate served as one replicate. For sorted subsets, about 200 ng genomic DNA, equal to 25,000 to 35,000 T cell genomes, was loaded into each replicate PCR. Purified libraries were quantified with a Qubit 3.0 fluorometer, sized on a Bioanalyzer 2100, and re-quantified with the KAPA Library Quantification kit. Every immunoSEQ 96-well plate was sequenced on a separate single-read 150-cycle Illumina NextSeq 550 flow cell. As for how the authors treated the data: Because the immunoSEQ output held only junctional sequences and lacked quality scores, the filtering could not match the filtering applied to full-length reads. To assign V/J genes and CDR3, sequences were annotated against IMGT germline references using PyIR, a Python wrapper for IgBLAST v1.9. Reads with weak V/J assignments (E-value above 1e-6), missing CDR3, stop codons, out-of-frame junctions, or ambiguous translated residues were removed. V3J clonotypes were defined as sequences sharing the same inferred V gene, J gene, and CDR3 amino acid sequence. The percentage overlap between two repertoires was calculated by dividing the number of shared unique clonotypes by the size of the smaller repertoire. Three approaches were used to assess repertoire richness: RTK rarefaction, the Chao1 estimator, and Recon v2.1 estimates of unobserved clonotypes. For all TCRbeta clonotypes obtained by the gDNA method from a few donors, generation probabilities were computed with OLGA. Imported from immuneACCESS, the table was reduced by TCRdb to in-frame sequences with V and J called. These copies leave out some clones; in studies compared against another copy, an unresolved V gene accounts for under half, and the cause of the remainder is not known. The D gene and trimming were derived from the DNA, and the V and J assignments and clone size from that table. A total of millions of clones appear in this sample, just over 90% of them only once. The ten most abundant clones make up 0.39% of the sample.

The study at large found these results: When a handful of donors were compared, the shared fraction of clonotypes was around 4.6% for naive CD4, 3.5% to 4% for naive CD8, roughly 2.5% for memory CD4, and approximately 0.4% for memory CD8. Larger estimated clonotype richness was generally found for naive subsets than for memory subsets. Based on pairwise subsampling, the degree of clonotype sharing among donors was expected to be affected by sequencing depth. Incomplete sequencing was indicated by rarefaction of sorted-subset datasets, despite the large sequencing depth. Because the study included only a small number of donors, the genetic and exposure-history diversity represented was limited. Compared with non-shared clonotypes, clonotypes shared by all four sorted-subset donors had higher generation probabilities. Sampling was limited to blood, and TCR repertoires in tissue likely differ from TCR repertoires in blood.

The chain is encoded by TRBV6-6 joined to TRBJ1-1; TRBD1 is a possible D gene, resting on 5 matching bases. This sequence originates from a young man in good health. Some clones in this sample may be carry-over from other donors' samples. Input material: naive CD4+ T cells from PBMCs. This specimen's cell subset or site label, per the study, means: CD45RA+ positively selected. The CDR3 reads as follows: CATRGPGGEAFF. Read as DNA, the sequence is TGTGCCACAAGGGGCCCCGGCGGTGAAGCTTTCTTT.